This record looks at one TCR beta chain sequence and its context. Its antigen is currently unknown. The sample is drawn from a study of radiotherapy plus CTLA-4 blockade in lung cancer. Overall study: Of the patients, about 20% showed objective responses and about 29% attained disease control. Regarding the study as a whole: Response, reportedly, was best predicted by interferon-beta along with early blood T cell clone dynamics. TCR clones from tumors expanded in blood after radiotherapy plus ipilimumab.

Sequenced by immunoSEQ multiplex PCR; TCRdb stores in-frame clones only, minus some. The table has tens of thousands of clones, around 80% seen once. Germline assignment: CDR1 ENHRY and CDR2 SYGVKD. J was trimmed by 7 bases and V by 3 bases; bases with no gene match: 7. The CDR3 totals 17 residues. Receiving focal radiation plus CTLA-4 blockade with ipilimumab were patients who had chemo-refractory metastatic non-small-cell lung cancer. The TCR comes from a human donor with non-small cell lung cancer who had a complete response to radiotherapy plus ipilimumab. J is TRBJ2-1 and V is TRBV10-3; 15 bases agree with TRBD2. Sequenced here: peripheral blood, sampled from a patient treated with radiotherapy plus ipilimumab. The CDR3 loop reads CAISDPRGLAGGNEQFF. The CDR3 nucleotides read TGTGCCATCAGTGACCCGAGGGGACTAGCGGGAGGAAATGAGCAGTTCTTC.